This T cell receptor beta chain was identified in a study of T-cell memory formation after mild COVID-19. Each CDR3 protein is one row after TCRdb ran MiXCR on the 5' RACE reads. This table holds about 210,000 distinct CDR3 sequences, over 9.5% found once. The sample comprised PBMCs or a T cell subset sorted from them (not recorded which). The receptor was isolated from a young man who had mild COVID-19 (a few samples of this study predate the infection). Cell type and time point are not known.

The CDR3 here is CATSEPGNGGYTF. Here the CDR3 DNA reads TGTGCCACCAGTGAACCAGGGAACGGTGGCTACACCTTC. The rearrangement joins TRBV24-1 to TRBJ1-2, with a tentative D call TRBD1 (5 bases). Trimming stripped 4 bases from V and 7 bases from J, with 12 bases between. This CDR3 has 13 amino acids. Germline V gene data show CDR1 as KGHDR and CDR2 as SFDVKD.